This T cell receptor beta chain was sequenced during a study of tumor-infiltrating lymphocytes in localized non-small cell lung cancer. Study-level points and caveats: Not all patients were TCR sequenced, owing to tissue quantity. T-cell fraction did not differ between immunotypes IM1 and IM2.

Sequencing used immunoSEQ multiplex PCR; TCRdb keeps in-frame clones, though not all of them. The sample lists some 2,700 clones; about three fifths were seen once. Worth noting for this clone: Its antigen is unidentified.

Germline CDR1 GTSNPN, CDR2 SVGIG (reference sequence). The J segment lost 0 bases and the V segment lost 2 bases, leaving 3 bases of the junction unmatched. The CDR3 is 15 amino acids. Sample: uninvolved lung tissue not adjacent to the tumor. The chain employs TRBV30 and TRBJ2-7; 11 positions match TRBD2. This clonotype was sampled from a human donor with non-small cell lung cancer. In DNA form, the CDR3 reads TGTGCCTGGAGTCGGACTAGCGGGTCCTCCTACGAGCAGTACTTC. This encodes CAWSRTSGSSYEQYF.